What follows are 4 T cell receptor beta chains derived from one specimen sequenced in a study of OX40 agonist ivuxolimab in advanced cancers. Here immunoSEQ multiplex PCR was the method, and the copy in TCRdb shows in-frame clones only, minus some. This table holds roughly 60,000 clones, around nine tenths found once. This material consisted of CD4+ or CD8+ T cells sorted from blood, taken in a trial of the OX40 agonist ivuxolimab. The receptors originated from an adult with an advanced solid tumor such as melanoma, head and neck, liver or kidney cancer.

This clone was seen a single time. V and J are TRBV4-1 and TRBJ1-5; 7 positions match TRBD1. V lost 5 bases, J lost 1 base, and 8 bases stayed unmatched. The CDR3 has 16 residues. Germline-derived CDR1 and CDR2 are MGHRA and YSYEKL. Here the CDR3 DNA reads TGCGCCAGCAGCGTACTCGGGACAGAAAGCAATCAGCCCCAGCATTTT. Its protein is CASSVLGTESNQPQHF.

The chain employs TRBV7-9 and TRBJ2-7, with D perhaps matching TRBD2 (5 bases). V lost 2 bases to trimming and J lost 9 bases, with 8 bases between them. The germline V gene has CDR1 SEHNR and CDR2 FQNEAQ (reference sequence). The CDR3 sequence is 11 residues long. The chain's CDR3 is CASSLISGQYF. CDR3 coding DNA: TGTGCCAGCAGCTTAATCAGCGGGCAGTACTTC.

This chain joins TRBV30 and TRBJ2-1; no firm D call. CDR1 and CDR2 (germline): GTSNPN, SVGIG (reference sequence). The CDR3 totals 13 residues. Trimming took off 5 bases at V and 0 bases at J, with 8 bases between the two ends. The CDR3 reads CAWGASSYNEQFF. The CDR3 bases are TGTGCCTGGGGAGCGAGCTCCTACAATGAGCAGTTCTTC.

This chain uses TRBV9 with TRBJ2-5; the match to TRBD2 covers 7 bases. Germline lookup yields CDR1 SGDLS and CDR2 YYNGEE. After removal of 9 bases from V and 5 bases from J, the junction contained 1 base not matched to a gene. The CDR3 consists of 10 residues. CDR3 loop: CAIGGETQYF. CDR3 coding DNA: TGTGCCATCGGGGGGGAGACCCAGTACTTC.